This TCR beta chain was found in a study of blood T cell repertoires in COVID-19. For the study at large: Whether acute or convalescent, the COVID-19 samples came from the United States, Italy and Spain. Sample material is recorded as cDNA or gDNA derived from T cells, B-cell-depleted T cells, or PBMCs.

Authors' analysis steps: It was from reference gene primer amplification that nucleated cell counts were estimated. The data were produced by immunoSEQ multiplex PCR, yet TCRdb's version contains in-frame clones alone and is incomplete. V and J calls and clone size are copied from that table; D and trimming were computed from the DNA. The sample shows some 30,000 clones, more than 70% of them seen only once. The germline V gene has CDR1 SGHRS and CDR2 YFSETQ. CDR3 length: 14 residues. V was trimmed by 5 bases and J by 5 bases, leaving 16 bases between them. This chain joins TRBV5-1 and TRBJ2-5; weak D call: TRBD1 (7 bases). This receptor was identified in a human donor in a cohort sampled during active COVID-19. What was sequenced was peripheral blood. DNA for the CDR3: TGCGCCAGCAGTTCCCAGGGGGGTCGGGAGACCCAGTACTTC. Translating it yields CASSSQGGRETQYF.